Each of the 16 T cell receptor beta chains below was sequenced from the same sample in a study of T cell responses to AZD1222 COVID-19 vaccine. Data came from immunoSEQ multiplex PCR; TCRdb stores just in-frame clones and leaves some out. The data show over 150,000 clones, 90% seen once. Specimen: peripheral blood, collected on day 0 of AZD1222 vaccination. These TCRs come from an adult in good health.

The rearrangement joins TRBV5-5 to TRBJ2-1; 8 bases map to TRBD2. The CDR3 is 15 amino acids. Germline lookup yields CDR1 SGHKS and CDR2 YYEKEE (reference sequence). Germline trimming cut 0 bases from V and 5 bases from J; bases unmatched to any gene: 4. CDR3 amino acids: CASSLVPGGNNEQFF. In DNA, the CDR3 is TGTGCCAGCAGCTTGGTCCCGGGGGGGAACAATGAGCAGTTCTTC. The full variable domain, rest sourced from reference TRBV5-5 and TRBJ2-1, is DAGVTQSPTHLIKTRGQQVTLRCSPISGHKSVSWYQQVLGQGPQFIFQYYEKEERGRGNFPDRFSARQFPNYSSELNVNALLLGDSALYLCASSLVPGGNNEQFFGPGTRLTVL.

V and J are TRBV18 and TRBJ2-7; 7 positions agree with TRBD1. CDR3 length: 14 residues. From germline, CDR1 is KGHSH and CDR2 LQKENI. J was trimmed by 3 bases and V by 2 bases; bases with no gene match: 4. CDR3 coding DNA: TGTGCCAGCTCACCAGGGACAGTCATCTACGAGCAGTACTTC. Its translation is CASSPGTVIYEQYF.

The chain joins TRBV5-1 to TRBJ2-2, with D unresolved. V was trimmed by 0 bases and J by 3 bases, leaving 6 bases between them. The germline CDR1 and CDR2 sequences are SGHRS and YFSETQ. The length of the CDR3 is 14 residues. The CDR3 DNA is TGCGCCAGCAGCTTGGATCCAGACACCGGGGAGCTGTTTTTT. Translated, it gives CASSLDPDTGELFF.

This chain joins TRBV19 and TRBJ2-2, with D unclear. CDR1 LNHDA and CDR2 SQIVND come from the germline V gene (reference sequence). V lost 3 bases, J lost 7 bases, and 9 bases lay in between. The CDR3 contains 13 residues. The CDR3 DNA is TGTGCCAGTAGTATCGGCCAGGTCGGGGAGCTGTTTTTT. This codes for CASSIGQVGELFF.

The genes are TRBV27 and TRBJ1-1; D not resolved. This CDR3 spans 14 amino acids. The ends were cut back, 3 bases at V and 2 bases at J, with 10 bases in the middle. Germline V gene data show CDR1 as MNHEY and CDR2 as SMNVEV (reference sequence). The CDR3 spells CASSFQLGNTEAFF. The CDR3 DNA sequence: TGTGCCAGCAGTTTTCAGTTGGGTAACACTGAAGCTTTCTTT.

The rearrangement joins TRBV5-1 to TRBJ2-1; no reliable D call. V was shortened by 0 bases and J by 3 bases, with 10 bases between the two germline ends. CDR3 length equals 15 residues. The germline gives CDR1 SGHRS, CDR2 YFSETQ. The CDR3 DNA is TGCGCCAGCAGCTTGGAAGGTTACTTCTACAATGAGCAGTTCTTC. It specifies CASSLEGYFYNEQFF.

The CDR3 protein is CASSDGQGEYEKLFF. CDR3 DNA: TGTGCCAGCAGCGACGGACAGGGAGAATATGAAAAACTGTTTTTT. The chain uses TRBV5-5 and TRBJ1-4; the match to TRBD1 covers 8 bases. Germline CDR1 and CDR2: SGHKS and YYEKEE (reference sequence). CDR3 length: 15 amino acids. Germline trimming cut 4 bases from V and 6 bases from J; bases unmatched to any gene: 8.

This chain connects TRBV6-1 to TRBJ1-3; the D is unclear. CDR1 MNHNS and CDR2 SASEGT come from the germline V gene. Trimming stripped 3 bases from V and 0 bases from J, with 12 bases between. The length of the CDR3 is 16 residues. The CDR3 loop reads CASSERGSLSGNTIYF. CDR3 DNA: TGTGCCAGCAGTGAGCGAGGGTCTCTCTCTGGAAACACCATATATTTT.

The chain carries TRBV28 and TRBJ1-2, with D unclear. Trimming pared 5 bases from V and 7 bases from J, leaving 14 bases between. Germline V gene data show CDR1 as MDHEN and CDR2 as SYDVKM. The CDR3 consists of 13 residues. The CDR3 DNA reads as TGTGCCAGCAGTCCAGACGACAATCGTGGCTACACCTTC. Translating it yields CASSPDDNRGYTF.

This chain uses TRBV19 with TRBJ2-5; D not resolved. This CDR3 has 11 amino acids. CDR1 is LNHDA, CDR2 SQIVND, per germline (reference sequence). Trimming removed 2 bases at V and 5 bases at J, with 3 bases between. The CDR3 loop is CASSIRETQYF. As DNA, the CDR3 is TGTGCCAGTAGTATAAGGGAGACCCAGTACTTC.

The CDR3 bases are TGTGCCAGCTCACCAACCGGGCTAAACGGTGGCTACACCTTC. Its protein product is CASSPTGLNGGYTF. The gene calls are TRBV18 and TRBJ1-2, with unresolved D. The CDR3 is made up of 14 amino acids. Looked up from germline, CDR1 is KGHSH and CDR2 is LQKENI. Trimming took 2 bases from V and 7 from J, leaving 14 bases between them.

The chain couples TRBV14 to TRBJ2-5; maybe TRBD1 (5 bases). The germline V gene encodes CDR1 SGHDN and CDR2 FVKESK. The CDR3 spans 14 residues. The V end lost 2 bases, the J end lost 7 bases, and 14 bases lay between the germline ends. The chain's CDR3 is CASSQLSTQGTQYF. CDR3 sequence (DNA): TGTGCCAGCAGCCAATTGTCGACCCAGGGGACCCAGTACTTC.

With respect to this clone: The same CDR3 is also encoded by other DNA sequences in this sample. The chain combines TRBV30 with TRBJ1-1; 7 positions agree with TRBD1. The V gene's germline CDR1 is GTSNPN and CDR2 SVGIG (reference sequence). The V segment lost 0 bases and the J segment 1 base; nucleotides outside the gene matches: 2. The CDR3 runs to 14 residues. For the CDR3, the DNA is TGTGCCTGGAGTGTCGGGACAGCGAACACTGAAGCTTTCTTT. Translated, it gives CAWSVGTANTEAFF.

The chain links TRBV28 to TRBJ1-2; D is uncertain. The CDR3 is 13 amino acids. The germline V gene has CDR1 MDHEN and CDR2 SYDVKM. V was cut by 0 bases and J by 7 bases, with 9 bases left in between. In nucleotides, the CDR3 is TGTGCCAGCAGTTTATGGGAGGGTTCTGGCTACACCTTC. It specifies CASSLWEGSGYTF.

The chain carries TRBV27 and TRBJ2-2; 10 nucleotides match TRBD2. The germline CDR1 and CDR2 sequences are MNHEY and SMNVEV (reference sequence). This CDR3 spans 15 amino acids. The J segment lost 2 bases and the V segment lost 5 bases, leaving 2 bases of the junction unmatched. The CDR3 here is CASSELAGNTGELFF. Here the CDR3 DNA reads TGTGCCAGCAGTGAACTAGCGGGAAACACCGGGGAGCTGTTTTTT.

The sample holds one count of this clone. The gene calls are TRBV29-1 and TRBJ2-7, with 11 bases identical to TRBD1. This CDR3 has 12 residues. The germline gives CDR1 SQVTM, CDR2 ANQGSEA. J lost 4 bases, V lost 7 bases, and 3 bases had no gene match. Written as DNA, the CDR3 is TGCAGCGCTGGACAGGGGGCTTACGAGCAGTACTTC. The encoded protein is CSAGQGAYEQYF.